The entry below gives a single TCR beta chain sequence along with its context. As yet, its antigen is unknown. The read ends 3 residues before the CDR3 terminus; that terminus is restored from the germline J gene. These data are taken from a study of T cells in women clearing cervical HPV infection. The CDR3 totals 12 residues. Germline V gives CDR1 LNHDA, CDR2 SQIVND (reference sequence). immunoSEQ multiplex PCR used an average of around 1,200 ng genomic DNA. Repertoires were generated with immunoSEQ multiplex PCR, while TCRdb's copy carries only in-frame clones and drops some. Its table records about 35,000 clones. All participants had a single incident cervical HPV16 infection, and prevalent HPV16 infections were excluded. MY09/MY11 PCR detected cervical HPV DNA; dot-blot assigned genotypes. Regarding the study as a whole: CIN3+ cases had significantly higher TCR repertoire richness than controls, but evenness did not differ.

The sample was blood buffy coat. The receptor's source is a woman aged 18 to 75 with a cervical HPV16 infection that either progressed to CIN3+ or cleared (not recorded which). The chain joins TRBV19 to TRBJ2-4; D is possibly TRBD1 or TRBD2 (5 bases each). The sequenced CDR3 bases are TGTGCCAGTTCGAGGGGCAACTATGGT. Protein: CASSRGNYG. The CDR3 as a whole reads CASSRGNYGQYF.